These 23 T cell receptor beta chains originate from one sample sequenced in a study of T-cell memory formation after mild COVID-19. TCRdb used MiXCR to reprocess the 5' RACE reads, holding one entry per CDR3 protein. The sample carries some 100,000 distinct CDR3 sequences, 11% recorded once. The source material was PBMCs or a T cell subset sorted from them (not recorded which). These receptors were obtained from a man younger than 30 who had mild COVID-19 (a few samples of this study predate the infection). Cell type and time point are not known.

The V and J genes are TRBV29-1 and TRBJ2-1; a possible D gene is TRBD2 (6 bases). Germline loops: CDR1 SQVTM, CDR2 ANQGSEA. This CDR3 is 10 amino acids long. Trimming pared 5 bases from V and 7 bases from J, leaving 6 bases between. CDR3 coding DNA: TGCAGCGTTCGGGGGAATGAGCAGTTCTTC. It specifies CSVRGNEQFF.

The CDR3 DNA reads TGTGCCAGCAGTTTGAAGGGCGGCTCCTACAATGAGCAGTTCTTC. It specifies CASSLKGGSYNEQFF. The rearrangement joins TRBV6-5 to TRBJ2-1; D is unresolved. The germline CDR1 and CDR2 sequences are MNHEY and SVGAGI. CDR3 length: 15 amino acids. The V end was cut by 4 bases, the J end by 0 bases, with 10 bases between.

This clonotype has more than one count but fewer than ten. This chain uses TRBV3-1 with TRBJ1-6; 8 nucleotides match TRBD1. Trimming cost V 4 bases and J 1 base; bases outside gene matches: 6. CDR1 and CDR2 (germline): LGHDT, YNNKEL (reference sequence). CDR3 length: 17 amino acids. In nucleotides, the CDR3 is TGTGCCAGCAGCCGCAACAGGGACAGGTCCTATAATTCACCCCTCCACTTT. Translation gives CASSRNRDRSYNSPLHF.

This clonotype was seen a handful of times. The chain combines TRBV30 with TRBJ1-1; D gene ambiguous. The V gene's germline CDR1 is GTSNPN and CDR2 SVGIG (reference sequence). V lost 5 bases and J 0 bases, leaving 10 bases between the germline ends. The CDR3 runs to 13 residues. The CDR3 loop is CAWDYALNTEAFF. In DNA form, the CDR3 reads TGTGCCTGGGATTACGCCCTGAACACTGAAGCTTTCTTT. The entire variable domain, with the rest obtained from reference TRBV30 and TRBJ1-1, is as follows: SQTIHQWPATLVQPVGSPLSLECTVEGTSNPNLYWYRQAAGRGLQLLFYSVGIGQISSEVPQNLSASRPQDRQFILSSKKLLLSDSGFYLCAWDYALNTEAFFGQGTRLTVV.

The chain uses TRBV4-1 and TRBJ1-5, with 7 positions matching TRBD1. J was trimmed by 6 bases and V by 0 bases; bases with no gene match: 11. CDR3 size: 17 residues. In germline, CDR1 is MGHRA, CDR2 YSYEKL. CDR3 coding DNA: TGCGCCAGCAGCCAAGATCGTGATAGGGGGCTTAGTCAGCCCCAGCATTTT. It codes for CASSQDRDRGLSQPQHF.

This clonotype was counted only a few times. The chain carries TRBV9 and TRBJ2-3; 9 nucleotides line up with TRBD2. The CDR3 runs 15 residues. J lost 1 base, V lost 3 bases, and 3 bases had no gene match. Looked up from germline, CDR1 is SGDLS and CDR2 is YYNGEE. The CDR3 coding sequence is TGTGCCAGCAGCGGCGGGGGGGGAGGCACAGATACGCAGTATTTT. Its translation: CASSGGGGGTDTQYF. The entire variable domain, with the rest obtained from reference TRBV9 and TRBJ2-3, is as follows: DSGVTQTPKHLITATGQRVTLRCSPRSGDLSVYWYQQSLDQGLQFLIQYYNGEERAKGNILERFSAQQFPDLHSELNLSSLELGDSALYFCASSGGGGGTDTQYFGPGTRLTVL.

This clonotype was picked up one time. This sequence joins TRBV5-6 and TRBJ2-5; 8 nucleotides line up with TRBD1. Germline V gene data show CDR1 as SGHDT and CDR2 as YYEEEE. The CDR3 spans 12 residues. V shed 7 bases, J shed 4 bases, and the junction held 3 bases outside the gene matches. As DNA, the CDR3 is TGTGCCAGCCTCGACAGGGGAGAGACCCAGTACTTC. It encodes CASLDRGETQYF.

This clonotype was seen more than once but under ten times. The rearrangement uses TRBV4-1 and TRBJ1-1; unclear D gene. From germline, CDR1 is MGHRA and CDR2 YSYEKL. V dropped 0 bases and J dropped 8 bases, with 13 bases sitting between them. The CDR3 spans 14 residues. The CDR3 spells CASSQDPYAWEAFF. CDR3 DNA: TGCGCCAGCAGCCAAGATCCCTACGCATGGGAAGCTTTCTTT.

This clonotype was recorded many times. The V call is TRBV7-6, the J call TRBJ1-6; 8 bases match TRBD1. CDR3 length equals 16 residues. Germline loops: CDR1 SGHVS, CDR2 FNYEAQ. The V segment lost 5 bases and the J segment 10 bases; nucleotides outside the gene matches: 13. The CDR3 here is CASSPAGGRRGSPLHF. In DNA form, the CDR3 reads TGTGCCAGCAGCCCTGCAGGGGGCCGCCGGGGATCACCCCTCCACTTT.

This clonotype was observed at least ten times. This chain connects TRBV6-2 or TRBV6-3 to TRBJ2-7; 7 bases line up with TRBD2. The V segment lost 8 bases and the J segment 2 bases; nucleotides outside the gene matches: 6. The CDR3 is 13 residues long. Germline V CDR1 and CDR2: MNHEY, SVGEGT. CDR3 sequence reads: CASGSGVAYEQYF. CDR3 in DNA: TGTGCCAGCGGAAGCGGGGTAGCCTACGAGCAGTACTTC.

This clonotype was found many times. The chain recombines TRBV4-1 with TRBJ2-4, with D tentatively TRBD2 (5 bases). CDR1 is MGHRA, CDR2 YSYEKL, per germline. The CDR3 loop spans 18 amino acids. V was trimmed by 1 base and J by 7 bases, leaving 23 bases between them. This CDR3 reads CASSQGRVVGRVLNIQYF. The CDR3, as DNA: TGCGCCAGCAGCCAAGGGCGGGTTGTAGGGCGAGTACTCAACATTCAGTACTTC.

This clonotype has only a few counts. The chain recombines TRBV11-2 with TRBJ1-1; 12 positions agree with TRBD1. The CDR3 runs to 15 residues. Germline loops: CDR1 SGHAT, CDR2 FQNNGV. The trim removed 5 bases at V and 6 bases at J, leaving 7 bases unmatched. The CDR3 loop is CASSQGDRGPPEAFF. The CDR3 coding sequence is TGTGCCAGCAGCCAAGGGGACAGGGGGCCTCCTGAAGCTTTCTTT. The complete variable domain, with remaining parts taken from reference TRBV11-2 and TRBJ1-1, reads EAGVAQSPRYKIIEKRQSVAFWCNPISGHATLYWYQQILGQGPKLLIQFQNNGVVDDSQLPKDRFSAERLKGVDSTLKIQPAKLEDSAVYLCASSQGDRGPPEAFFGQGTRLTVV.

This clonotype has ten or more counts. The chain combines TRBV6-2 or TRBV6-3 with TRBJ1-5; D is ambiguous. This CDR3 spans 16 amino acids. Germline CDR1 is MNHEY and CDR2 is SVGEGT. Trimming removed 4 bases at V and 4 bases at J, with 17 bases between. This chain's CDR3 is CASSLSGIRWNQPQHF. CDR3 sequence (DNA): TGTGCCAGCAGTTTGTCCGGAATCCGATGGAATCAGCCCCAGCATTTT.

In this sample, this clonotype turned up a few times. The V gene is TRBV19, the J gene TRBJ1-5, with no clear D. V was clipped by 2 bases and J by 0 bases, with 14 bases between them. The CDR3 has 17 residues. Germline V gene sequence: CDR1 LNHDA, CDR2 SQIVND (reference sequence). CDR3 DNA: TGTGCCAGTAGTATAAGCCCCAGCATCGATAGCAATCAGCCCCAGCATTTT. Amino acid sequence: CASSISPSIDSNQPQHF.

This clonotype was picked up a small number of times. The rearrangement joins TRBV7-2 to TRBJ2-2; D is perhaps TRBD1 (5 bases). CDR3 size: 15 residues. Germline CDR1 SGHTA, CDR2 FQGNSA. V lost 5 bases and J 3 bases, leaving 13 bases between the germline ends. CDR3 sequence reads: CASSDRQTDTGELFF. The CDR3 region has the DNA TGTGCCAGCAGCGACCGCCAGACAGACACCGGGGAGCTGTTTTTT.

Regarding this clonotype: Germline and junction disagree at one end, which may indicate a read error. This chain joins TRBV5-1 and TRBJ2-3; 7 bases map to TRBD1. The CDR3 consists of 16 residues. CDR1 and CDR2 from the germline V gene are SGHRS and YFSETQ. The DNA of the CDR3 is TGCGCCAGCAGACCCGACAGGGCCACTAGGTCAGAGACGCAGTATTTT. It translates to CASRPDRATRSETQYF.

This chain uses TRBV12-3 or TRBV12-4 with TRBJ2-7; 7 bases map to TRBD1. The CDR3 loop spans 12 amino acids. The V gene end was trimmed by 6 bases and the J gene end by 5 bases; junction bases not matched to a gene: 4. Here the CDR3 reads CASSWDSHEQYF. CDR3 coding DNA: TGTGCCAGCAGCTGGGACAGCCACGAGCAGTACTTC.

The CDR3 reads CASSQDYRDNTEAFF. The CDR3 DNA reads TGCGCCAGCAGCCAAGATTACAGGGACAACACTGAAGCTTTCTTT. The genes are TRBV4-1 and TRBJ1-1, with D possibly matching TRBD1 (6 bases). The germline V gene has CDR1 MGHRA and CDR2 YSYEKL. V lost 0 bases and J 2 bases, leaving 10 bases between the germline ends. The CDR3 consists of 15 residues.

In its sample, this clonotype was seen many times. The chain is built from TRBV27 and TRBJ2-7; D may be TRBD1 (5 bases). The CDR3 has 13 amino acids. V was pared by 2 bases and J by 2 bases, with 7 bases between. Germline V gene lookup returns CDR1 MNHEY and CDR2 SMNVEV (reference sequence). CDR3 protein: CASSLATAYEQYF. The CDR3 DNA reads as TGTGCCAGCAGTTTAGCGACAGCCTACGAGCAGTACTTC.

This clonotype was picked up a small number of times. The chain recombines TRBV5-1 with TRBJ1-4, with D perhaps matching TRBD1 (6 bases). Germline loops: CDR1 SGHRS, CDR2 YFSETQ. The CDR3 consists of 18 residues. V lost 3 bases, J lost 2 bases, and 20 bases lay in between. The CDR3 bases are TGCGCCAGCAGCTCCGGGGACGGGGGCAGAAGGACTAATGAAAAACTGTTTTTT. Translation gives CASSSGDGGRRTNEKLFF.

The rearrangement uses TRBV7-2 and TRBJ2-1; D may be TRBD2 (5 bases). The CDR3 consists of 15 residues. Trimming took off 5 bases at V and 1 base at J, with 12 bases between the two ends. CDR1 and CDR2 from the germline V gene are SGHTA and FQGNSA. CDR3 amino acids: CASSGGGGSYNEQFF. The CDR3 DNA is TGTGCCAGCAGCGGCGGCGGAGGATCCTACAATGAGCAGTTCTTC. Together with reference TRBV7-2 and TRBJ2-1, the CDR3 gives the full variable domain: GAGVSQSPSNKVTEKGKDVELRCDPISGHTALYWYRQSLGQGLEFLIYFQGNSAPDKSGLPSDRFSAERTGGSVSTLTIQRTQQEDSAVYLCASSGGGGSYNEQFFGPGTRLTVL.

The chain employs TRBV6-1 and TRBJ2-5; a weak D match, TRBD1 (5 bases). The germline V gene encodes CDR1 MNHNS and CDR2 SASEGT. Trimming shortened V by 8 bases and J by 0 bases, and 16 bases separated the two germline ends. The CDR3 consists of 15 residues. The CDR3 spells CASRVGHLYQETQYF. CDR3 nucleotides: TGTGCCAGCCGGGTAGGACACCTGTACCAAGAGACCCAGTACTTC.

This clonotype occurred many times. The CDR3 nucleotides are TGTGCCAGCAGCCCGACAACCTCCTACGAGCAGTACTTC. Translated: CASSPTTSYEQYF. V gene TRBV7-2 combines with J gene TRBJ2-7; D uncertain. V was shortened by 5 bases and J by 0 bases, with 8 bases between the two germline ends. There are 13 residues in the CDR3. The germline V gene has CDR1 SGHTA and CDR2 FQGNSA.